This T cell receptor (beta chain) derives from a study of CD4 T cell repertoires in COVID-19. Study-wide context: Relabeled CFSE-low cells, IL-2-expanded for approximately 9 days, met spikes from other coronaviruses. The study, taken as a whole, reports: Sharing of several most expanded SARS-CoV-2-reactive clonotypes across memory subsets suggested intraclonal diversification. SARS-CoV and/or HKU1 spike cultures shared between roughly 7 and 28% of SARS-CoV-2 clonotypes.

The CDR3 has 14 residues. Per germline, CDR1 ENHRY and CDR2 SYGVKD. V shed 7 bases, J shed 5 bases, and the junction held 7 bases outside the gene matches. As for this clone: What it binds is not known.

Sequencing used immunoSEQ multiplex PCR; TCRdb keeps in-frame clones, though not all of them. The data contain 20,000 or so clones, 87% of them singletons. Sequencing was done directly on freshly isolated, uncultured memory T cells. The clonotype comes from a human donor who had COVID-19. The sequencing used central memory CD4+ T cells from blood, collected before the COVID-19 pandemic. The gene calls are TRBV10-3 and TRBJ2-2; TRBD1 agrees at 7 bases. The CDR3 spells CAITQQGETGELFF. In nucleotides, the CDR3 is TGTGCCATCACCCAGCAGGGGGAGACCGGGGAGCTGTTTTTT.